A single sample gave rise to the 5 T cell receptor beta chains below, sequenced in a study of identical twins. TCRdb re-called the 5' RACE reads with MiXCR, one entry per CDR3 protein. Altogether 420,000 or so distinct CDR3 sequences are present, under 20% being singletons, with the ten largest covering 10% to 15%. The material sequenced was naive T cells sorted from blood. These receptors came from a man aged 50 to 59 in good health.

In DNA, the CDR3 is TGTGCCAGCAGTTTAGAGCCAGGGGGCCCCTACGAGCAGTACTTC. Encoded protein: CASSLEPGGPYEQYF. This chain links TRBV12-3 or TRBV12-4 with TRBJ2-7, with 8 bases identical to TRBD1. The CDR3 contains 15 residues. V dropped 1 base and J dropped 2; count of bases not matched to a gene: 4.

The DNA of the CDR3 is TGTGCCAGCAGCTTGGTTCTCGGATGGGACACTGAAGCTTTCTTT. This encodes CASSLVLGWDTEAFF. The rearrangement uses TRBV5-5 and TRBJ1-1; D gene ambiguous. CDR1 and CDR2 from the germline V gene are SGHKS and YYEKEE (reference sequence). Trimming removed 0 bases at V and 3 bases at J, with 12 bases between. The CDR3 extends over 15 amino acids.

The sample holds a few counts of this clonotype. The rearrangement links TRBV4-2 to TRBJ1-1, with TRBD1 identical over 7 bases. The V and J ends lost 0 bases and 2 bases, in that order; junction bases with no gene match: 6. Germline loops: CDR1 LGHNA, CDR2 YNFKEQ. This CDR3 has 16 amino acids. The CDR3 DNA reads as TGTGCCAGCAGCCAAGAGGCAGGGGGAATTAACACTGAAGCTTTCTTT. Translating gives CASSQEAGGINTEAFF.

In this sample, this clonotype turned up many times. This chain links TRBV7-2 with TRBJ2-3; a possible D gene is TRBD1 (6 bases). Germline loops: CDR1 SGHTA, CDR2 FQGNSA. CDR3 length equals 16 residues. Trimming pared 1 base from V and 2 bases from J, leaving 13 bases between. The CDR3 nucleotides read TGTGCCAGCAGCTTAGTTCCGGACAGCCTCACAGATACGCAGTATTTT. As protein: CASSLVPDSLTDTQYF.

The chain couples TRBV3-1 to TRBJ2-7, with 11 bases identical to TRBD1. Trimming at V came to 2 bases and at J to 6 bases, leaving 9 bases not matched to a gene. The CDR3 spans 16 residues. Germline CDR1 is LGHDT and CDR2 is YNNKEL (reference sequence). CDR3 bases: TGTGCCAGCAGCCAAAGGGCCCGGACAGGGGGCCGCGAGCAGTACTTC. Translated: CASSQRARTGGREQYF.